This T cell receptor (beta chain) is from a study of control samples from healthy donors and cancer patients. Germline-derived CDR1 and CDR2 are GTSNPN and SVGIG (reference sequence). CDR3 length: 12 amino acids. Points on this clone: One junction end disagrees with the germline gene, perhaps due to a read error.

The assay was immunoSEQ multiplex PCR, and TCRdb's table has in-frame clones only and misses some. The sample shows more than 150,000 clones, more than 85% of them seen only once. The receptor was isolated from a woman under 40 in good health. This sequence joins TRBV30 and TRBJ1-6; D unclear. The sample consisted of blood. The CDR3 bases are TGTGTCTGGAGTGCAGGAAATTCACCCCTCCACTTT. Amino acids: CVWSAGNSPLHF.